These T cell receptor beta chains were read from a single sample in a study of shared clonotypes between healthy human individuals. Profiling relied on immunoSEQ multiplex PCR, and the TCRdb table lists in-frame clones only, not all of them. The sample holds roughly 1,500,000 clones, roughly 98.5% seen once. The sample comprised naive CD4+ T cells sorted from blood. All receptors come from a man aged 25 to 40 in good health. The CDR3 runs from the conserved cysteine through the conserved F or W. Each record gives: V gene, J gene, CDR3 protein.

TRBV4-3	TRBJ2-1	CASSQEGRSSSYNEQFF
TRBV19	TRBJ2-6	CASSRDTDFSGANVLTF
TRBV18	TRBJ2-7	CASSTSAGASSYEQYF
TRBV18	TRBJ1-1	CASSLTGNTEAFF
TRBV28	TRBJ1-5	CASSLKGQPQHF
TRBV7-7	TRBJ2-1	CASSLAPVSYNEQFF
TRBV7-9	TRBJ2-7	CASSLATRLSSYEQYF
TRBV6-4	TRBJ2-2	CASSAEITGELFF
TRBV10-3	TRBJ1-1	CAIRDDGTPNTEAFF
TRBV2	TRBJ2-2	CASTPQGPGELFF
TRBV12-5	TRBJ1-5	CASGPGTGNQPQHF
TRBV27	TRBJ2-3	CASSFLGGAGANTDTQYF
TRBV6-5	TRBJ2-5	CASSYSTTQETQYF
TRBV9	TRBJ2-7	CASSVGNRASSYEQYF
TRBV18	TRBJ2-5	CASSRLTGGPETQYF
TRBV28	TRBJ2-7	CASRGAAAYEQYF
TRBV5-1	TRBJ2-5	CASGGTGDSQETQYF
TRBV7-9	TRBJ1-1	CASTRTGQNTEAFF
TRBV28	TRBJ2-7	CATGQALYEQYF
TRBV18	TRBJ1-1	CASSPGQGIGNTEAFF
TRBV19	TRBJ2-4	CASRLVGEGNIQYF
TRBV7-7	TRBJ2-1	CASSVGLAGGNEQFF
TRBV11-1	TRBJ2-5	CASSLTGQREETQYF
TRBV29-1	TRBJ1-1	CSAVLLTEAFF
TRBV25-1	TRBJ2-2	CASRRGQGPNTGELFF
TRBV4-1	TRBJ2-7	CASSQNPARYEQYF
TRBV7-2	TRBJ2-2	CASSLMAGTLNTGELFF
TRBV5-1	TRBJ1-5	CASSLDGDLNQPQHF
TRBV4-1	TRBJ1-4	CASSQDRETGVGEKLFF
TRBV6-1	TRBJ2-7	CARLKQGETYEQYF
TRBV18	TRBJ2-7	CASSPLNANYEQYF
TRBV7-7	TRBJ2-7	CASSLSGSYEQYF
TRBV18	TRBJ1-1	CASSPGTGWGNTEAFF
TRBV5-1	TRBJ2-3	CASSGLAGGGADTQYF
TRBV5-1	TRBJ2-7	CASSLEGVYEQYF
TRBV18	TRBJ1-1	CASSPGGRLNTEAFF
TRBV7-7	TRBJ2-5	CASSLAGDPTETQYF
TRBV9	TRBJ2-7	CASSVGTGFYEQYF
TRBV7-7	TRBJ2-1	CASSSTILRTPDEQFF
TRBV10-3	TRBJ2-2	CAIRTVSNTGELFF
TRBV19	TRBJ2-2	CASSKASGANTGELFF
TRBV7-6	TRBJ2-1	CASSSGQGRANEQFF
TRBV7-9	TRBJ2-7	CASSPPPGYEQYF
TRBV5-8	TRBJ1-4	CASSLAPITTNEKLFF
TRBV5-4	TRBJ2-2	CASSFNQRLAANTGELFF
TRBV5-1	TRBJ1-4	CASSLFPGSGEKLFF
TRBV7-8	TRBJ1-5	CASSLAPNKGPNQPQHF
TRBV25-1	TRBJ2-3	CASSVLAGGPRLTDTQYF